These T cell receptor beta chains were read from a single sample in a study of response to subunit inactivated influenza vaccine. TCRdb independently ran MiXCR on the RT-PCR reads; one entry per CDR3 protein. Here the sample spans 550,000 to 800,000 distinct CDR3 sequences, over 11% being singletons. This specimen was PBMCs from blood, taken 14 to 15 days before vaccination. The receptors stem from a man over 45 who received an inactivated influenza vaccine. Both conserved end residues are part of each CDR3. Fields, in order: clone size, J gene, D gene, V gene, CDR3 protein, CDR3 DNA. D genes are given only for firm matches. Where a row states a size, it is once, few, many or the class of an expanded clone; other rows omit it.

clone_size: few; j_call: TRBJ2-1; d_call: TRBD2; v_call: TRBV7-8; cdr3_aa: CASSLRAGTRYNEQFF; cdr3_nt: TGTGCCAGCAGCCTAAGAGCCGGGACTAGGTACAATGAGCAGTTCTTC
clone_size: NA; j_call: TRBJ2-2; d_call: NA; v_call: TRBV29-1; cdr3_aa: CSAGGRRGGELFF; cdr3_nt: TGCAGCGCCGGAGGGCGGCGGGGCGGGGAGCTGTTTTTT
clone_size: few; j_call: TRBJ2-2; d_call: TRBD1; v_call: TRBV5-1; cdr3_aa: CASSPNPGQGDTGELFF; cdr3_nt: TGCGCCAGCAGCCCAAATCCGGGACAGGGTGACACCGGGGAGCTGTTTTTT
clone_size: NA; j_call: TRBJ1-2; d_call: NA; v_call: TRBV10-2; cdr3_aa: CASSESSTTALEDF; cdr3_nt: TGCGCCAGCAGTGAGTCCTCTACGACAGCCTTGGAAGACTTC
clone_size: NA; j_call: TRBJ1-5; d_call: TRBD1; v_call: TRBV20-1; cdr3_aa: CSARGTGANQPQHF; cdr3_nt: TGCAGTGCTAGGGGGACAGGGGCAAATCAGCCCCAGCATTTT
clone_size: NA; j_call: TRBJ2-5; d_call: NA; v_call: TRBV11-2; cdr3_aa: CASSHLDITPGTQYF; cdr3_nt: TGTGCCAGCAGCCACCTTGACATAACCCCGGGGACCCAGTACTTC
clone_size: NA; j_call: TRBJ2-7; d_call: TRBD2; v_call: TRBV7-2; cdr3_aa: CASSLKTSGSGYEQYF; cdr3_nt: TGTGCCAGCAGCCTAAAAACTAGCGGGAGTGGCTACGAGCAGTACTTC
clone_size: NA; j_call: TRBJ1-1; d_call: TRBD1; v_call: TRBV9; cdr3_aa: CASSGTGGASTEAFF; cdr3_nt: TGTGCCAGCAGCGGTACAGGGGGCGCGTCCACTGAAGCTTTCTTT
clone_size: few; j_call: TRBJ2-1; d_call: NA; v_call: TRBV7-2; cdr3_aa: CASSLVFVPEQFF; cdr3_nt: TGTGCCAGCAGCTTAGTTTTCGTACCAGAGCAGTTCTTC
clone_size: few; j_call: TRBJ1-2; d_call: TRBD1; v_call: TRBV12-3/TRBV12-4; cdr3_aa: CASIRHGTANYGYTF; cdr3_nt: TGTGCCAGCATTAGACACGGGACAGCTAACTATGGCTACACCTTC
clone_size: few; j_call: TRBJ2-5; d_call: NA; v_call: TRBV10-3; cdr3_aa: CAIREDFFRQETQYF; cdr3_nt: TGTGCCATCAGGGAGGACTTTTTTAGACAAGAGACCCAGTACTTC
clone_size: few; j_call: TRBJ2-1; d_call: NA; v_call: TRBV12-3/TRBV12-4; cdr3_aa: CASSLGGYQQFF; cdr3_nt: TGTGCCAGCAGTTTGGGGGGATATCAGCAGTTCTTC
clone_size: few; j_call: TRBJ2-1; d_call: NA; v_call: TRBV3-1; cdr3_aa: CASSHPSQGTSEQFF; cdr3_nt: TGTGCCAGCAGCCACCCCTCTCAGGGGACAAGTGAGCAGTTCTTC
clone_size: few; j_call: TRBJ2-7; d_call: NA; v_call: TRBV7-9; cdr3_aa: CASSRMGSGYEQYF; cdr3_nt: TGTGCCAGCAGCCGGATGGGGAGCGGGTACGAGCAGTACTTC